These T cell receptor beta chains were read from a single sample in a study of blood T cells in healthy people across ages. Each CDR3 protein is one row after TCRdb ran MiXCR on the 5' RACE reads. The table includes around 1,700,000 distinct CDR3 sequences, roughly 27% detected once. What was sequenced was blood. These receptors came from a woman in her thirties in good health. The CDR3 runs from the conserved cysteine through the conserved F or W. D genes are given only for firm matches. Clone size is given for some rows only: seen once, a few or many times, or a class if the clone is expanded.

-	15	TRBV20-1	-	TRBJ1-1	TGCAGTGCTAGAGCCCCGACTACCACGGTCACTGAAGCTTTCTTT	CSARAPTTTVTEAFF
-	13	TRBV5-5	many	TRBJ2-7	TGTGCCAGCAGCTTGGTACCAGCCAACGAGCAGTACTTC	CASSLVPANEQYF
TRBD2	15	TRBV19	-	TRBJ2-3	TGTGCCAGTAGTCGCAGCGGGGGGCCCACAGATACGCAGTATTTT	CASSRSGGPTDTQYF
-	16	TRBV2	-	TRBJ2-1	TGTGCCAGCATCTTGGGGGCTGGCGGAAACTACAATGAGCAGTTCTTC	CASILGAGGNYNEQFF
-	15	TRBV7-2	-	TRBJ1-2	TGTGCCAGCAGCCCCCTTCGCTTCGGCAGGGAAGGCTACACCTTC	CASSPLRFGREGYTF
TRBD1	14	TRBV12-3/TRBV12-4	many	TRBJ2-7	TGTGCCAGCAGTTTTTGGGGACAGGGGAACGAGCAGTACTTC	CASSFWGQGNEQYF
TRBD1	12	TRBV29-1	many	TRBJ1-2	TGCAGCGGACAGGGAGCTAACTATGGCTACACCTTC	CSGQGANYGYTF
-	14	TRBV7-2	many	TRBJ1-2	TGTGCCAGCAGCTTAGCAGGGGGTACATATGGCTACACCTTC	CASSLAGGTYGYTF
-	13	TRBV7-2	few	TRBJ1-3	TGTGCCAGCAGACTCAGCTCTGGAAACACCATATATTTT	CASRLSSGNTIYF
-	13	TRBV28	many	TRBJ2-7	TGTGCCAGCAGTTTGGGCCCACCCTACGAGCAGTACTTC	CASSLGPPYEQYF
TRBD1	14	TRBV6-4	-	TRBJ1-5	TGTGCCAGCAGTAACAGGACAGGGAGTCAGCCCCAGCATTTT	CASSNRTGSQPQHF
TRBD2	13	TRBV10-3	-	TRBJ2-2	TGTGCCACCAGGCTAGCGGCCACCGGGGAGCTGTTTTTT	CATRLAATGELFF
TRBD2	15	TRBV28	many	TRBJ2-5	TGTGCCAGCAGTTTTAGCGGGGGTCTAAAAGAGACCCAGTACTTC	CASSFSGGLKETQYF
-	15	TRBV30	-	TRBJ1-1	TGTGCCTGGAGGACGGCGGGGGGGAGGAACACTGAAGCTTTCTTT	CAWRTAGGRNTEAFF
TRBD1	16	TRBV28	-	TRBJ1-5	TGTGCCAGCAGTTTTCTCGGACAGGGTCGGGGTCAGCCCCAGCATTTT	CASSFLGQGRGQPQHF
TRBD2	13	TRBV12-3/TRBV12-4	many	TRBJ2-7	TGTGCCAGCAGCGGACTAGCGGGTTACGAGCAGTACTTC	CASSGLAGYEQYF
TRBD2	16	TRBV7-9	-	TRBJ2-3	TGTGCCAGCAGCTACCGCAAGGGGAGGGTAACAGATACGCAGTATTTT	CASSYRKGRVTDTQYF
TRBD1	20	TRBV27	-	TRBJ2-7	TGTGCCAGCAGTTTAGCCCCCAAATTCCCGACCCGGACAGGGGGCTACGAGCAGTACTTC	CASSLAPKFPTRTGGYEQYF
-	14	TRBV7-3	many	TRBJ2-5	TGTGCCAGCAGCCAACTAGCCGGGGGAGAGACCCAGTACTTC	CASSQLAGGETQYF
TRBD2	14	TRBV19	-	TRBJ2-1	TGTGCCAGTAGTATAGAAGGACTAGCCAATGAGCAGTTCTTC	CASSIEGLANEQFF
TRBD1	15	TRBV12-3/TRBV12-4	-	TRBJ1-1	TGTGCCAGCACCCAGAGGACAGGGCTGAACACTGAAGCTTTCTTT	CASTQRTGLNTEAFF
TRBD1	14	TRBV30	-	TRBJ2-1	TGTGCCTCACACGACAGGGGGCCTTACAATGAGCAGTTCTTC	CASHDRGPYNEQFF
-	17	TRBV5-1	-	TRBJ2-6	TGCGCCAGCAGCTTGATGGGGCGAATCTCTGGGGCCAACGTCCTGACTTTC	CASSLMGRISGANVLTF
TRBD2	15	TRBV4-1	few	TRBJ2-1	TGCGCCAGCAGCCAAGTGGCGGGAGGTCCCTCCGAGCAGTTCTTC	CASSQVAGGPSEQFF
-	16	TRBV5-1	many	TRBJ2-7	TGCGCCAGCAGCCCGTACGGGTCGGGTAACTCCTACGAGCAGTACTTC	CASSPYGSGNSYEQYF
-	14	TRBV12-3/TRBV12-4	-	TRBJ2-3	TGTGCCAGCAGTTTAAGGGGGAAGACAGATACGCAGTATTTT	CASSLRGKTDTQYF
TRBD2	15	TRBV7-2	-	TRBJ2-7	TGTGCCAGCAGGAGTGCTAGCGGGAGGGCCGACGAGCAGTACTTC	CASRSASGRADEQYF